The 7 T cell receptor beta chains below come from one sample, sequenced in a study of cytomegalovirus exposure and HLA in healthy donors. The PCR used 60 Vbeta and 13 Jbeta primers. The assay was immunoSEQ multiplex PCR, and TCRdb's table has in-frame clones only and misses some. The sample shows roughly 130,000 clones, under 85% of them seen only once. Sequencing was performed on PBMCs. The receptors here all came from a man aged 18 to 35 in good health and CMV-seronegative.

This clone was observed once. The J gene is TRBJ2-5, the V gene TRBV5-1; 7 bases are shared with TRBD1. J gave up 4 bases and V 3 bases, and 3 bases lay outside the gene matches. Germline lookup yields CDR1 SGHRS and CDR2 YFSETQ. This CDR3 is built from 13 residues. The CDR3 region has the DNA TGCGCCAGCAGCTGGGGACAGTCAGAGACCCAGTACTTC. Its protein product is CASSWGQSETQYF.

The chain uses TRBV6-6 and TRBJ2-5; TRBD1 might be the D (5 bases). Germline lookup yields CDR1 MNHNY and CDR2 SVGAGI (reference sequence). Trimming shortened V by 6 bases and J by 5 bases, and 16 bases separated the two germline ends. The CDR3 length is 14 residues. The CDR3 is CASSMTDIRETQYF. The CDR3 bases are TGTGCCAGCAGCATGACAGACATCAGGGAGACCCAGTACTTC.

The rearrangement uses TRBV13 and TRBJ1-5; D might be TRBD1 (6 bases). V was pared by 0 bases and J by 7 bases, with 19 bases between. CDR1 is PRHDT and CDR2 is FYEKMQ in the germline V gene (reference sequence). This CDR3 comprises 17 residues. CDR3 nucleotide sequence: TGTGCCAGCAGCTTAGGCCCGCCGGGACAACTAAGCCAGCCCCAGCATTTT. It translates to CASSLGPPGQLSQPQHF.

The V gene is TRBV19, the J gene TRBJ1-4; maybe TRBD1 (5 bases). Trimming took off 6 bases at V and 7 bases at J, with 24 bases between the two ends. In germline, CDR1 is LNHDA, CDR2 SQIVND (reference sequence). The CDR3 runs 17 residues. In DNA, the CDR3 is TGTGCCAGTAGCCACCCGTGGGGGACTCCGGGTGGTGAAAAACTGTTTTTT. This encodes CASSHPWGTPGGEKLFF. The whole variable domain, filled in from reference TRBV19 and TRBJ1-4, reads DGGITQSPKYLFRKEGQNVTLSCEQNLNHDAMYWYRQDPGQGLRLIYYSQIVNDFQKGDIAEGYSVSREKKESFPLTVTSAQKNPTAFYLCASSHPWGTPGGEKLFFGSGTQLSVL.

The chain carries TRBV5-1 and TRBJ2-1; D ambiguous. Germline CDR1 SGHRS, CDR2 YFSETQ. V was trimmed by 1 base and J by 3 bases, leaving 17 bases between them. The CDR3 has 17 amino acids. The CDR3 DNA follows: TGCGCCAGCAGCTTGAATGCTGGGCAGGTATTCTACAATGAGCAGTTCTTC. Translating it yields CASSLNAGQVFYNEQFF.

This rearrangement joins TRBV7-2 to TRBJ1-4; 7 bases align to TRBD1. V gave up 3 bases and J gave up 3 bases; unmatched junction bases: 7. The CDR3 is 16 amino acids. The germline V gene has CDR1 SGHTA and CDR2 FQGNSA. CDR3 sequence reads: CASSFDRASSNEKLFF. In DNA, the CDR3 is TGTGCCAGCAGCTTTGACAGGGCCTCCTCTAATGAAAAACTGTTTTTT.

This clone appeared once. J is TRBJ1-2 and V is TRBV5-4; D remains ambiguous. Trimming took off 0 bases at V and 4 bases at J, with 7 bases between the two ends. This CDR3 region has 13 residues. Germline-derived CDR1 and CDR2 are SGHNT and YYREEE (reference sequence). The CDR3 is CASSLVEIYGYTF. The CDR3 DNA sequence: TGTGCCAGCAGCTTGGTAGAGATCTATGGCTACACCTTC.